One and the same sample provided the 28 T cell receptor beta chains below, sequenced in a study of shared clonotypes between healthy human individuals. Produced via immunoSEQ multiplex PCR; TCRdb's table is partial and in-frame only. The sample has some 2,100,000 clones, nearly 97% seen once; the top ten hold roughly 0.13%. Sample: naive CD4+ T cells sorted from blood. Subset described: CD45RA+ positively selected. The source is a man in his late teens or twenties in good health.

About this clone itself: The identical CDR3 is also encoded by other nucleotide sequences in the sample. This sequence joins TRBV6-5 and TRBJ2-7, with 12 bases fitting TRBD2. The length of the CDR3 is 15 residues. Trimming took 2 bases from V and 3 from J; bases not matched to a gene: 2. Germline values: CDR1 MNHEY, CDR2 SVGAGI. The CDR3 reads CASSYLAGGLYEQYF. CDR3 nucleotides: TGTGCCAGCAGTTACCTAGCGGGGGGGCTCTACGAGCAGTACTTC.

This rearrangement joins TRBV9 to TRBJ2-2; 12 bases agree with TRBD2. V dropped 4 bases and J dropped 4; count of bases not matched to a gene: 5. CDR3 length: 16 residues. Germline V gene data show CDR1 as SGDLS and CDR2 as YYNGEE. The DNA for the CDR3 is TGTGCCAGCAGCCCTCGGACTAGCGGGGCCACCGGGGAGCTGTTTTTT. It translates to CASSPRTSGATGELFF.

This sequence joins TRBV28 and TRBJ1-4, with D unresolved. CDR3 length: 15 amino acids. Germline CDR1 reads MDHEN; CDR2 reads SYDVKM. Trimming took off 4 bases at V and 0 bases at J, with 9 bases between the two ends. CDR3 nucleotide sequence: TGTGCCAGCAGTTCCCCTCCGGCAACTAATGAAAAACTGTTTTTT. Translation gives CASSSPPATNEKLFF.

This rearrangement joins TRBV5-1 to TRBJ2-7, with TRBD1 identical over 10 bases. The ends lost 7 bases at V and 6 bases at J; junction bases unmatched: 10. Looked up from germline, CDR1 is SGHRS and CDR2 is YFSETQ. The length of the CDR3 is 14 residues. The CDR3 nucleotides are TGCGCCAGCTCTGCCGGGACAGGGGATCTCGAGCAGTACTTC. This translates into CASSAGTGDLEQYF.

The chain combines TRBV2 with TRBJ2-3, with 10 bases fitting TRBD1. The germline V gene has CDR1 SNHLY and CDR2 FYNNEI. This CDR3 is 15 amino acids long. V shed 6 bases and J 5 bases; nucleotides not matched to a gene: 8. The CDR3 protein is CASSGDRGSIDTQYF. The CDR3 DNA is TGTGCCAGCAGCGGGGACAGGGGAAGTATAGATACGCAGTATTTT.

The V gene is TRBV9, the J gene TRBJ2-1; TRBD1 is a possible D gene (6 bases). The CDR3 has 17 residues. V was clipped by 0 bases and J by 12 bases, with 25 bases between them. The V gene's germline CDR1 is SGDLS and CDR2 YYNGEE. Written as DNA, the CDR3 is TGTGCCAGCAGCGTAGGGAAGGGGGATTACCGTATGGAGACGCAGTTCTTC. This translates into CASSVGKGDYRMETQFF.

This clone came up once. J is TRBJ2-7 and V is TRBV6-5; 8 bases map to TRBD1. This CDR3 is 14 amino acids long. With 6 bases clipped from V and 2 bases from J, the junction kept 6 bases outside the gene matches. The germline V gene has CDR1 MNHEY and CDR2 SVGAGI. In nucleotides, the CDR3 is TGTGCCAGCAGCCCGGACAGGGATACCTACGAGCAGTACTTC. Translating it yields CASSPDRDTYEQYF.

Note on this clone: The same CDR3 arises from other DNA sequences in this sample as well. CDR3 DNA sequence: TGTGCCAGCCGGGACAGGGGGCTAAATCAGCCCCAGCATTTT. Residues: CASRDRGLNQPQHF. This rearrangement joins TRBV2 to TRBJ1-5; 12 bases map to TRBD1. The CDR3 loop spans 14 amino acids. J was trimmed by 4 bases and V by 8 bases; bases with no gene match: 3. CDR1 is SNHLY, CDR2 FYNNEI, per germline.

The chain's CDR3 is CASSRQGLNEKLFF. The DNA for the CDR3 is TGCGCCAGCAGCCGACAGGGCCTTAATGAAAAACTGTTTTTT. The chain carries TRBV4-1 and TRBJ1-4; 7 nucleotides line up with TRBD1. The CDR3 totals 14 residues. Germline trimming cut 4 bases from V and 4 bases from J; bases unmatched to any gene: 3. The germline V gene has CDR1 MGHRA and CDR2 YSYEKL.

This chain joins TRBV30 and TRBJ2-7, with 7 bases aligning to TRBD2. The CDR3 contains 14 residues. Unmatched junction bases numbered 4, after V lost 0 bases and J lost 2 bases. Germline-derived CDR1 and CDR2 are GTSNPN and SVGIG (reference sequence). The CDR3 DNA reads TGTGCCTGGAGTGTACGGGGGGTCACCTACGAGCAGTACTTC. As protein: CAWSVRGVTYEQYF.

This rearrangement joins TRBV11-3 to TRBJ2-1; no clear D. This CDR3 spans 12 amino acids. Germline V CDR1 and CDR2: SGHNT, YENEEA. V dropped 2 bases and J dropped 9 bases, with 8 bases sitting between them. The CDR3 nucleotides are TGTGCCAGCAGCTTAAAGGGTTCTGAGCAGTTCTTC. Translating gives CASSLKGSEQFF.

This clone was seen more than once but under ten times. Other DNA sequences of this sample code for an identical CDR3. The rearrangement uses TRBV30 and TRBJ1-6, with D possibly matching TRBD1 (5 bases). The CDR3 has 15 amino acids. Germline values: CDR1 GTSNPN, CDR2 SVGIG (reference sequence). The V gene lost 0 bases and the J gene lost 7 bases, with 13 bases spanning the gap. The CDR3, as DNA: TGTGCCTGGAGTGTAAAGACAGCGCAGAATTCACCCCTCCACTTT. Translated: CAWSVKTAQNSPLHF.

This sequence joins TRBV9 and TRBJ1-1; the D is unclear. This CDR3 has 16 amino acids. CDR1 and CDR2 from the germline V gene are SGDLS and YYNGEE. The ends were cut back, 5 bases at V and 3 bases at J, with 20 bases in the middle. The CDR3 region is CASSLTGFPGYTEAFF. Here the CDR3 DNA reads TGTGCCAGCAGTCTTACGGGATTCCCGGGGTACACTGAAGCTTTCTTT.

In regard to this clone: At the DNA level, this CDR3 is encoded by other sequences in the same sample as well. This rearrangement joins TRBV11-2 to TRBJ2-7; no definite D call. CDR1 SGHAT and CDR2 FQNNGV come from the germline V gene. V was trimmed by 4 bases and J by 4 bases, leaving 5 bases between them. The length of the CDR3 is 11 residues. The CDR3 sequence: CASSSSYEQYF. CDR3 nucleotides: TGTGCCAGCAGCTCATCTTACGAGCAGTACTTC. The full variable domain, with the rest looked up from reference TRBV11-2 and TRBJ2-7, is EAGVAQSPRYKIIEKRQSVAFWCNPISGHATLYWYQQILGQGPKLLIQFQNNGVVDDSQLPKDRFSAERLKGVDSTLKIQPAKLEDSAVYLCASSSSYEQYFGPGTRLTVT.

On this clone itself: Other DNA sequences in the same sample also yield this CDR3. CDR3 in amino acids: CATSRDGSTDTQYF. CDR3 sequence (DNA): TGTGCCACCAGCAGAGACGGTAGCACAGATACGCAGTATTTT. The V gene is TRBV15, the J gene TRBJ2-3; D ambiguous. Trimming cost V 0 bases and J 0 bases, with 4 bases left between them. Germline-derived CDR1 and CDR2 are LNHNV and YYDKDF (reference sequence). This CDR3 is built from 14 residues.

The chain links TRBV19 to TRBJ2-7, with D perhaps matching TRBD1 (5 bases). The CDR3 extends over 14 amino acids. Trimming took 4 bases from V and 1 from J, leaving 11 bases between them. CDR1 LNHDA and CDR2 SQIVND come from the germline V gene (reference sequence). The CDR3 sequence is CASSTRGWSYEQYF. DNA of the CDR3: TGTGCCAGTAGTACAAGGGGTTGGTCCTACGAGCAGTACTTC.

In the case of this clone: Other DNA sequences of this sample code for an identical CDR3. The gene calls are TRBV11-2 and TRBJ2-5, with 7 bases aligning to TRBD2. Germline assignment: CDR1 SGHAT and CDR2 FQNNGV. J was trimmed by 1 base and V by 0 bases; bases with no gene match: 2. The length of the CDR3 is 15 residues. CDR3 sequence reads: CASSLDGRGQETQYF. The CDR3 bases are TGTGCCAGCAGCTTAGATGGGAGGGGCCAAGAGACCCAGTACTTC.

The chain uses TRBV5-4 and TRBJ1-6; 9 bases are a match to TRBD1. The CDR3 is 16 residues long. Trimming cost V 5 bases and J 9 bases; bases outside gene matches: 12. Looked up from germline, CDR1 is SGHNT and CDR2 is YYREEE (reference sequence). The CDR3: CASRSHSGQGSSPLHF. The CDR3 bases are TGTGCCAGCAGATCCCATTCCGGACAGGGGAGTTCACCCCTCCACTTT.

This rearrangement joins TRBV11-2 to TRBJ2-7; weak D call: TRBD2 (5 bases). CDR3 size: 14 residues. V shed 1 base and J shed 1 base, with 8 bases lying between them. Germline CDR1 reads SGHAT; CDR2 reads FQNNGV. The DNA for the CDR3 is TGTGCCAGCAGCTTAGCGGGAAAATCCTACGAGCAGTACTTC. It is translated as CASSLAGKSYEQYF.

The V gene is TRBV30, the J gene TRBJ1-6, with a possible D match to TRBD1 (5 bases). V lost 1 base and J 8 bases, leaving 9 bases between the germline ends. The CDR3 length is 13 residues. Germline V gene sequence: CDR1 GTSNPN, CDR2 SVGIG (reference sequence). In nucleotides, the CDR3 is TGTGCCTGGAGTGGACAGACCGATTCACCCCTCCACTTT. This sequence encodes CAWSGQTDSPLHF.

J is TRBJ2-7 and V is TRBV6-5; 7 nucleotides line up with TRBD1. CDR1 MNHEY and CDR2 SVGAGI come from the germline V gene. There are 15 residues in the CDR3. V trimming: 10 bases; J trimming: 2 bases; junction bases outside the gene matches: 14. The CDR3 loop is CATKKMAGTAYEQYF. The CDR3 DNA follows: TGTGCCACCAAAAAAATGGCAGGGACAGCCTACGAGCAGTACTTC.

With regard to this clone: At the DNA level, this CDR3 is encoded by other sequences in the same sample as well. The CDR3 DNA reads TGTGCCAGCAGCCAGGACTCCCCCTACGAGCAGTACTTC. It translates to CASSQDSPYEQYF. V gene TRBV6-5 combines with J gene TRBJ2-7; D might be TRBD2 (5 bases). CDR3 length equals 13 residues. V was cut by 6 bases and J by 2 bases, with 11 bases left in between. Germline V CDR1 and CDR2: MNHEY, SVGAGI.

As concerns this clone: In the same sample, other DNA sequences code for this CDR3. The rearrangement joins TRBV19 to TRBJ1-4; D might be TRBD1 (6 bases). CDR1 LNHDA and CDR2 SQIVND come from the germline V gene (reference sequence). This CDR3 has 14 amino acids. Between the trimmed V and J ends, which lost 4 bases and 7 bases, there was a span of 13 bases. The CDR3 sequence is CASSRPGVGEKLFF. The DNA for the CDR3 is TGTGCCAGTAGTAGGCCAGGGGTCGGTGAAAAACTGTTTTTT.

The chain recombines TRBV5-1 with TRBJ2-1; TRBD2 is a possible D gene (5 bases). Germline V CDR1 and CDR2: SGHRS, YFSETQ. Trimming removed 2 bases at V and 0 bases at J, with 15 bases between. The CDR3 contains 17 residues. CDR3 residues: CASSFPLAGTSYNEQFF. The CDR3 DNA is TGCGCCAGCAGCTTCCCCTTGGCGGGTACCTCCTACAATGAGCAGTTCTTC.

The chain has TRBV30 and TRBJ2-3; TRBD2 matches at 11 bases. V lost 2 bases to trimming and J lost 0 bases; unmatched junction nucleotides: 7. This CDR3 spans 17 amino acids. The germline gives CDR1 GTSNPN, CDR2 SVGIG (reference sequence). The CDR3 nucleotides read TGTGCCTGGAGTCGACTTAGGACTAGCGGGAGCACAGATACGCAGTATTTT. It is translated as CAWSRLRTSGSTDTQYF. The whole variable domain, filled in from reference TRBV30 and TRBJ2-3, reads SQTIHQWPATLVQPVGSPLSLECTVEGTSNPNLYWYRQAAGRGLQLLFYSVGIGQISSEVPQNLSASRPQDRQFILSSKKLLLSDSGFYLCAWSRLRTSGSTDTQYFGPGTRLTVL.

V usage is TRBV2 and J usage is TRBJ1-2; the D gene is possibly TRBD1 (5 bases). Between the trimmed V and J ends, which lost 4 bases and 1 base, there was a span of 22 bases. Germline assignment: CDR1 SNHLY and CDR2 FYNNEI. CDR3 length: 18 residues. This chain's CDR3 is CASSVRAGTHLLNYGYTF. The CDR3 nucleotides read TGTGCCAGCAGTGTCCGTGCTGGGACCCACCTACTTAACTATGGCTACACCTTC.

This clone was detected once. This chain uses TRBV14 with TRBJ2-7; 11 nucleotides align to TRBD2. Germline V gene lookup returns CDR1 SGHDN and CDR2 FVKESK. The CDR3 contains 17 residues. V was pared by 4 bases and J by 0 bases, with 8 bases of the junction left unmatched. CDR3 DNA sequence: TGTGCCAGCAGCCCTCGGGGACTAGCGGCCTACTCCTACGAGCAGTACTTC. This encodes CASSPRGLAAYSYEQYF.

V and J are TRBV27 and TRBJ1-1; perhaps TRBD1 as D (6 bases). In germline, CDR1 is MNHEY, CDR2 SMNVEV (reference sequence). Trimming removed 3 bases from V and 1 base from J, with 12 bases in between. This CDR3 comprises 15 residues. CDR3 DNA sequence: TGTGCCAGCAGTTTCGGACAGATAACGAACACTGAAGCTTTCTTT. It encodes CASSFGQITNTEAFF.